This T cell receptor (beta chain) was recorded in a study of T cell repertoires in cytomegalovirus infection. TCRdb reanalysed the reads using MiXCR and keeps one entry per CDR3 protein. The sample holds approximately 310,000 distinct CDR3 sequences, just under 25% seen once. Germline V CDR1 and CDR2: SQVTM, ANQGSEA. V was shortened by 6 bases and J by 3 bases, with 6 bases between the two germline ends. The CDR3 is 10 amino acids. Study-wide results and caveats: CMV carriers having the relevant HLA were flagged by cumulative public TCR beta family frequency.

With regard to this clonotype: Antigen unknown.

Sequenced here: cultured PBMCs, sampled from culture after CMV antigen stimulation. The TCR originated in a human donor in good health (CMV status not recorded). Some clones in this sample may be carry-over from other donors' samples. This sequence joins TRBV29-1 and TRBJ2-7; a possible D gene is TRBD1 (6 bases). This CDR3 is CSVGGYEQYF. CDR3 in DNA: TGCAGCGTAGGGGGCTACGAGCAGTACTTC.